This TCR beta chain was profiled in a study of cytomegalovirus exposure and HLA in healthy donors. Details on this clone: The antigen remains undetermined. At one end the junction does not follow the germline gene, possibly because of a read error.

The roughly 120-subject validation cohort, separate from the approximately 660-subject first cohort, included the donors. Sequenced by immunoSEQ multiplex PCR; TCRdb stores in-frame clones only, minus some. Here the sample spans under 200,000 clones, approximately 89% being singletons. Germline loops: CDR1 MNHEY, CDR2 SVGAGI. The CDR3 length is 15 residues. Study-level points and caveats: Researchers counted roughly 150 TCR beta chains as cytomegalovirus-associated.

This clonotype was sampled from a young woman in good health and CMV-seropositive. This chain uses TRBV6-5 with TRBJ2-2; D might be TRBD1 (6 bases). Source material: PBMCs. The chain's CDR3 is CASSDSPPGAGELFF. The CDR3 DNA reads as TGTGCCAGCAGTGACTCCCCTCCAGGGGCAGGGGAGCTGTTTTTT.